The 22 T cell receptor beta chains below come from one sample, sequenced in a study of identical twins. TCRdb re-called the 5' RACE reads through MiXCR, storing one row per CDR3 protein. The table includes roughly 540,000 distinct CDR3 sequences, about 20% detected once. These data also featured in a second study, about T cells expressing NK-cell markers.

The sample was CD4+ T cells sorted from blood. Source of these receptors: a young woman in good health.

This chain links TRBV6-6 with TRBJ2-2; D call uncertain. The germline gives CDR1 MNHNY, CDR2 SVGAGI (reference sequence). The CDR3 has 13 residues. V was pared by 6 bases and J by 1 base, with 6 bases between. The CDR3 sequence is CASRDVNTGELFF. CDR3 DNA: TGTGCCAGCAGAGACGTGAACACCGGGGAGCTGTTTTTT.

The chain combines TRBV5-1 with TRBJ2-2; perhaps TRBD2 as D (6 bases). Trimming shortened V by 6 bases and J by 0 bases, and 9 bases separated the two germline ends. CDR1 SGHRS and CDR2 YFSETQ come from the germline V gene. The CDR3 is 14 residues long. The CDR3 is CASKGGSNTGELFF. CDR3 bases: TGCGCCAGCAAAGGAGGGTCGAACACCGGGGAGCTGTTTTTT.

This clonotype was counted once. The chain has TRBV13 and TRBJ1-1; the match to TRBD1 covers 11 bases. The CDR3 length is 15 residues. V shed 3 bases, J shed 7 bases, and the junction held 7 bases outside the gene matches. Germline-derived CDR1 and CDR2 are PRHDT and FYEKMQ (reference sequence). In DNA form, the CDR3 reads TGTGCCAGCAGCTTCCGGGACAGGGGGTCAGGTGAAGCTTTCTTT. This sequence encodes CASSFRDRGSGEAFF. Combining the CDR3 with reference TRBV13 and TRBJ1-1 gives the whole variable domain AAGVIQSPRHLIKEKRETATLKCYPIPRHDTVYWYQQGPGQDPQFLISFYEKMQSDKGSIPDRFSAQQFSDYHSELNMSSLELGDSALYFCASSFRDRGSGEAFFGQGTRLTVV.

This clonotype was seen at least ten times. The V gene is TRBV7-2, the J gene TRBJ2-1; no firm D call. V lost 2 bases and J lost 0, with 5 bases in between. Germline CDR1 and CDR2: SGHTA and FQGNSA. The CDR3 extends over 14 amino acids. The CDR3 DNA reads as TGTGCCAGCAGCTTACTCGGCTCCTACAATGAGCAGTTCTTC. Its protein is CASSLLGSYNEQFF.

The CDR3 sequence: CASSELGRSNTGELFF. The CDR3 DNA reads as TGTGCCAGCAGTGAGTTGGGGCGGTCCAACACCGGGGAGCTGTTTTTT. The V call is TRBV2, the J call TRBJ2-2; D is perhaps TRBD1 (5 bases). This CDR3 comprises 16 residues. CDR1 SNHLY and CDR2 FYNNEI come from the germline V gene. The V gene lost 3 bases and the J gene lost 2 bases, with 13 bases spanning the gap.

This clonotype appeared many times. This chain links TRBV5-6 with TRBJ2-3, with no clear D. Germline V lookup: CDR1 SGHDT, CDR2 YYEEEE. Between the trimmed V and J ends, which lost 1 base and 5 bases, there was a span of 8 bases. CDR3 length: 13 amino acids. The CDR3 loop is CASSLNTLDTQYF. As DNA, the CDR3 is TGTGCCAGCAGCTTGAATACTCTAGATACGCAGTATTTT.

This clonotype showed up just a few times. The chain recombines TRBV5-1 with TRBJ2-5; TRBD1 agrees at 9 bases. This CDR3 is built from 13 residues. CDR1 and CDR2 (germline): SGHRS, YFSETQ. After removal of 4 bases from V and 5 bases from J, the junction contained 3 bases not matched to a gene. This CDR3 is CASSGTGLETQYF. Written as DNA, the CDR3 is TGCGCCAGCAGCGGGACAGGGCTGGAGACCCAGTACTTC.

This clonotype has a handful of counts. The J gene is TRBJ1-1, the V gene TRBV6-5, with TRBD1 matching over 8 bases. V lost 2 bases to trimming and J lost 0 bases; unmatched junction nucleotides: 2. CDR1 and CDR2 from the germline V gene are MNHEY and SVGAGI. This CDR3 spans 15 amino acids. The CDR3 loop reads CASSYQGQVNTEAFF. In DNA, the CDR3 is TGTGCCAGCAGTTACCAGGGACAGGTGAACACTGAAGCTTTCTTT.

The rearrangement links TRBV7-3 to TRBJ2-1; D is perhaps TRBD2 (7 bases). The CDR3 consists of 18 residues. The germline gives CDR1 SGHTA, CDR2 FQGTGA. V gave up 5 bases and J gave up 4 bases, with 24 bases separating them. CDR3 sequence (DNA): TGTGCCAGCAGCCGAAAAGGGGGGGGCCCTAATCGGTACAATGAGCAGTTCTTC. Translation gives CASSRKGGGPNRYNEQFF.

The rearrangement links TRBV12-3 or TRBV12-4 to TRBJ1-2, with 7 bases aligning to TRBD1. The CDR3 covers 13 residues. The ends lost 6 bases at V and 4 bases at J; junction bases unmatched: 5. For the CDR3, the DNA is TGTGCCAGCAGAGGACAGGAAAGCTATGGCTACACCTTC. Its protein product is CASRGQESYGYTF.

This clonotype was seen more than once but under ten times. The chain is built from TRBV6-1 and TRBJ1-6; D is uncertain. CDR3 length: 13 residues. V gave up 6 bases and J gave up 7 bases, with 10 bases separating them. The germline V gene has CDR1 MNHNS and CDR2 SASEGT. The CDR3 sequence is CASRSHANSPLHF. CDR3 DNA sequence: TGTGCCAGCAGAAGCCACGCCAATTCACCCCTCCACTTT.

The V and J genes are TRBV12-3 or TRBV12-4 and TRBJ1-4; D is ambiguous. The V end was cut by 7 bases, the J end by 0 bases, with 9 bases between. The CDR3 totals 14 residues. The CDR3 loop is CASTWLATNEKLFF. The CDR3 DNA follows: TGTGCCAGCACCTGGCTTGCAACTAATGAAAAACTGTTTTTT.

This clonotype occurred many times. This chain connects TRBV20-1 to TRBJ1-6; tentatively, D is TRBD1 (6 bases). The CDR3 length is 15 residues. The ends were cut back, 5 bases at V and 9 bases at J, with 20 bases in the middle. The germline CDR1 and CDR2 sequences are DFQATT and SNEGSKA (reference sequence). The CDR3 coding sequence is TGCAGTGCTCCAGTGGCGGGACAACTGACTTCACCCCTCCACTTT. Its translation is CSAPVAGQLTSPLHF.

The genes are TRBV9 and TRBJ2-7; maybe TRBD2 (6 bases). The CDR3 is 15 residues long. Germline V gene sequence: CDR1 SGDLS, CDR2 YYNGEE. The ends were cut back, 3 bases at V and 2 bases at J, with 15 bases in the middle. The CDR3 sequence: CASSGGGGSTYEQYF. CDR3 DNA sequence: TGTGCCAGCAGCGGGGGAGGCGGATCGACCTACGAGCAGTACTTC.

Remarks on this clonotype: A much larger clone differs by one base, so this may be a read error. The chain employs TRBV11-2 and TRBJ2-5; no clear D. The CDR3 extends over 14 amino acids. Between the trimmed V and J ends, which lost 3 bases and 7 bases, there was a span of 15 bases. Per the germline V gene, CDR1 is SGHAT and CDR2 is FQNNGV. The CDR3 loop is CASSFSTSVGTQYF. CDR3 nucleotides: TGTGCCAGCAGCTTCTCAACCAGTGTCGGGACCCAGTACTTC.

The CDR3 sequence: CASSLTSGIYEQYF. CDR3 bases: TGTGCCAGCAGCTTGACTAGCGGGATCTACGAGCAGTACTTC. V gene TRBV5-5 combines with J gene TRBJ2-7, with 10 positions matching TRBD2. From germline, CDR1 is SGHKS and CDR2 YYEKEE (reference sequence). The CDR3 runs to 14 residues. V dropped 1 base and J dropped 3; count of bases not matched to a gene: 1.

In this sample, this clonotype turned up many times. The rearrangement joins TRBV6-1 to TRBJ2-5; the match to TRBD2 covers 10 bases. Unmatched junction bases numbered 4, after V lost 6 bases and J lost 3 bases. This CDR3 spans 14 amino acids. Germline CDR1 reads MNHNS; CDR2 reads SASEGT. For the CDR3, the DNA is TGTGCCAGCAGAACTAGCGGGATAGAAGAGACCCAGTACTTC. This gives the protein CASRTSGIEETQYF.

There are a few counts of this clonotype. The chain is built from TRBV7-9 and TRBJ1-2; 7 bases match TRBD1. Per the germline V gene, CDR1 is SEHNR and CDR2 is FQNEAQ (reference sequence). The CDR3 is 11 residues long. Germline trimming cut 4 bases from V and 8 bases from J; bases unmatched to any gene: 1. The CDR3 protein is CASSSQGGYTF. In nucleotides, the CDR3 is TGTGCCAGCAGCTCACAGGGGGGCTACACCTTC.

V and J are TRBV4-1 and TRBJ2-1; D possibly corresponds to TRBD1 (5 bases). Per germline, CDR1 MGHRA and CDR2 YSYEKL. The germline V and J ends were trimmed by 1 base and 15 bases, with 16 bases remaining between them. This CDR3 spans 13 amino acids. The CDR3 DNA sequence: TGCGCCAGCAGCCAAGGATTCCAGGGAATACTGTTCTTC. It is translated as CASSQGFQGILFF.

As concerns this clonotype: One end of the junction varies from germline; a read error may be responsible. The chain links TRBV20-1 to TRBJ1-1; TRBD1 matches 8 bases. Germline V gives CDR1 DFQATT, CDR2 SNEGSKA (reference sequence). The CDR3 has 15 residues. This chain's CDR3 is CNAREPRGLDTEAFF. CDR3 in DNA: TGCAATGCTAGAGAGCCCAGGGGGCTTGACACTGAAGCTTTCTTT.

This clonotype was counted between two and nine times. The J gene is TRBJ1-4, the V gene TRBV20-1; D is undetermined. The CDR3 has 15 residues. V lost 0 bases to trimming and J lost 7 bases, with 15 bases between them. Germline V CDR1 and CDR2: DFQATT, SNEGSKA (reference sequence). The CDR3 bases are TGCAGTGCTAGAGATCAAGAGGGTCTGCGTGAAAAACTGTTTTTT. Its protein product is CSARDQEGLREKLFF.

The chain employs TRBV12-3 or TRBV12-4 and TRBJ2-5; 8 bases line up with TRBD1. This CDR3 contains 14 residues. The ends lost 3 bases at V and 6 bases at J; junction bases unmatched: 6. CDR3 sequence (DNA): TGTGCCAGCAGTTTTGGCAGGGGGCTCAAGACCCAGTACTTC. Amino acid sequence: CASSFGRGLKTQYF.